This T cell receptor beta chain was recovered during a study of shared clonotypes between healthy human individuals. Using immunoSEQ multiplex PCR, the repertoire was profiled, and TCRdb retains in-frame clones only, with some absent. The data show hundreds of thousands of clones, 96% seen once. Nashville, Tennessee was home to all donors, who were Caucasian adults. CD8 memory was a combination of CD45RO+ cells and CCR7-negative CD45RA+ TemRA cells. Study-wide results and limits: Some naive CD4 clonotypes, about 5.5%, turned up in common across a few donors. Relative to memory subsets, naive subsets generally showed larger estimated richness.

Germline loops: CDR1 SGHDN, CDR2 FVKESK. The CDR3 has 15 amino acids. V was pared by 4 bases and J by 4 bases, with 5 bases of the junction left unmatched. In regard to this clone: Its antigen is still unknown.

The V and J genes are TRBV14 and TRBJ2-7; TRBD2 matches at 12 bases. The TCR sequence derives from a man between 25 and 39 years old in good health. Sequencing was done on a sample of memory CD8+ T cells sorted from blood. The subset: CD45RO+ cells pooled with CCR7-negative TemRA cells. The CDR3 is CASSLGTSGRYEQYF. Here the CDR3 DNA reads TGTGCCAGCAGCCTTGGGACTAGCGGGCGGTACGAGCAGTACTTC.